These T cell receptor beta chains were read from a single sample in a study of T cells expressing NK-cell markers. One entry per CDR3 protein, without DNA, is what TCRdb gives after re-calling the 5' RACE reads. Its table records about 460,000 distinct CDR3 sequences. Sequencing input: blood T cells: a sorted CD56 or NKG2C T cell subset, CD4+ or CD8+ T cells, or bulk PBMC T cells (not recorded which). The receptors here all came from a woman between 45 and 60 years old in good health. CDR3s include the opening cysteine and the closing phenylalanine or tryptophan.

j_call	v_call	cdr3_aa
TRBJ2-1	TRBV7-2	CASSQRDHSYNEQFF
TRBJ2-5	TRBV7-3	CASSPGTSGRGETQYF
TRBJ1-1	TRBV24-1	CATTTGGPNTEAFF
TRBJ2-1	TRBV9	CASASGLAGGIYEQFF
TRBJ2-7	TRBV4-1	CASSQGGIVDEQYF
TRBJ2-4	TRBV29-1	CSVAGTKNIQYF
TRBJ2-7	TRBV5-1	CASSLTQPGYEQYF
TRBJ2-3	TRBV20-1	CSALGLAGGPTRSTDTQYF
TRBJ1-4	TRBV5-1	CASSAGQGWEKLFF
TRBJ2-7	TRBV7-8	CASSPLDNYEQYF
TRBJ2-1	TRBV15	CATSRVSTDRGLAGGNEQFF
TRBJ2-5	TRBV10-1	CARAGYQMQETQYF
TRBJ2-1	TRBV10-2	CASSESFGTTYNEQFF
TRBJ2-3	TRBV12-3/TRBV12-4	CASSFLAAKNF
TRBJ1-3	TRBV5-6	CASSSPGARNTIYF
TRBJ2-5	TRBV5-1	CASSLNPSQKTQYF
TRBJ2-5	TRBV7-9	CASSFDTTGGAETQYF
TRBJ2-5	TRBV6-5	CASSPWGGGRETQYF
TRBJ2-5	TRBV9	CASSTGFETQYF
TRBJ2-7	TRBV27	CASSSSRDKTYEQYF
TRBJ1-2	TRBV6-5	CASSYGSGYTF
TRBJ1-1	TRBV6-5	CASSPRDRSEAFF
TRBJ2-1	TRBV29-1	CSVEDRGIDEQFF
TRBJ2-1	TRBV5-1	CASTPAAVSYNEQFF
TRBJ2-1	TRBV6-5	CASSYLAGGSHEQFF
TRBJ2-1	TRBV12-3/TRBV12-4	CASSFTGLAALSSYNEQFF
TRBJ2-1	TRBV7-9	CASSTGTIPKTGSYNEQFF
TRBJ1-2	TRBV6-5	CASSYSAGTNYGYTF
TRBJ2-3	TRBV21-1	CASSKGNRRWCFGTDTQYF
TRBJ2-1	TRBV2	CASKQNPFFGEQFF
TRBJ1-2	TRBV7-2	CASSLVSRVGGYTF
TRBJ2-1	TRBV12-3/TRBV12-4	CASSTTSRHEQFF
TRBJ2-5	TRBV20-1	CSARDLLRGGEAQYF
TRBJ2-3	TRBV12-3/TRBV12-4	CASSLDRGVRTDTQYF
TRBJ2-2	TRBV6-1	CASSAGQGAAAGELFF
TRBJ2-7	TRBV21-1	CASSKVPTNRLTGEEQYF
TRBJ1-2	TRBV20-1	CSARDLTYGYTF
TRBJ2-1	TRBV2	CASRGLAGLNEQFF
TRBJ2-3	TRBV24-1	CATSDPSGRQDTQYF
TRBJ1-5	TRBV7-9	CASSISGQPQHF
TRBJ2-1	TRBV4-2	CASSQGSASGSEQFF
TRBJ2-1	TRBV5-1	CASSPLTSGRSNEQFF
TRBJ2-4	TRBV20-1	CSARAYGVKNIQYF
TRBJ1-2	TRBV6-1	CASSEPDGYGYTF
TRBJ2-1	TRBV12-3/TRBV12-4	CASSTPGLAGGNEQFF
TRBJ2-2	TRBV6-6	CASSYSAHRTTGELFF
TRBJ2-4	TRBV12-3/TRBV12-4	CASVDRLAKNIQYF
TRBJ2-5	TRBV5-1	CASSSASPAGETQYF
TRBJ2-1	TRBV27	CASTLRGAYNEQFF
TRBJ2-5	TRBV10-3	CAISRGRAGETQYF